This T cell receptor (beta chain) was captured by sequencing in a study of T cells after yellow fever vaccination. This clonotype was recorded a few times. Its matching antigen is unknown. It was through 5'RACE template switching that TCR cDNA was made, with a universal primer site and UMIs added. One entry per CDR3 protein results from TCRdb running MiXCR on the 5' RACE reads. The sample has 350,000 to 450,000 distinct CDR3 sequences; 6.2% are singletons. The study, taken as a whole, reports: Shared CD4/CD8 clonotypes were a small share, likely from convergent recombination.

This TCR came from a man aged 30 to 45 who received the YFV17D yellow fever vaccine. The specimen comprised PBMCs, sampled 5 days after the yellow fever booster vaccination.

CDR3 sequence reads: CASSFQGAANTGELFF. In DNA, the CDR3 is TGTGCCAGCAGCTTCCAGGGGGCTGCGAACACCGGGGAGCTGTTTTTT. This chain uses TRBV11-2 with TRBJ2-2, with 8 positions matching TRBD1. Germline trimming cut 3 bases from V and 0 bases from J; bases unmatched to any gene: 3. Germline assignment: CDR1 SGHAT and CDR2 FQNNGV. This CDR3 has 16 residues.